The 27 T cell receptor beta chains in this list originate from one sample, sequenced in a study of beta chain features in type 1 diabetes. Overall study results and limits: Shortening that was moderate but significant affected the TCRB CDR3s of Type 1 diabetes patients in all four CD4+ subsets.

Their cognate antigens are unknown. As every portion of the isolated RNA was reverse transcribed, the sequencing read expressed TCRB transcripts. The protocol was immunoSEQ multiplex PCR, while the TCRdb copy is restricted to in-frame clones and leaves out a portion. The table shows hundreds of thousands of clones, with about 14% occurring only once. Sequenced: naive CD4+ T cells from blood. The receptors shown here come from a man between 18 and 35 years old with type 1 diabetes.

This clone turned up a few times. The rearrangement links TRBV29-1 to TRBJ2-7; the D gene is possibly TRBD1 (6 bases). The CDR3 is 14 amino acids. Trimming pared 0 bases from V and 4 bases from J, leaving 13 bases between. Germline values: CDR1 SQVTM, CDR2 ANQGSEA. CDR3 region: CSVEDRGRGYEQYF. The DNA for the CDR3 is TGCAGCGTTGAAGATCGAGGTAGGGGGTACGAGCAGTACTTC.

The chain employs TRBV2 and TRBJ1-6; 8 bases fit TRBD1. The CDR3 has 15 amino acids. Germline loops: CDR1 SNHLY, CDR2 FYNNEI. V gave up 7 bases and J gave up 9 bases; unmatched junction bases: 11. CDR3 region: CASTEGQGSSSPLHF. The CDR3 DNA follows: TGTGCCAGCACCGAAGGACAGGGTTCGAGTTCACCCCTCCACTTT. The variable domain in full, completed from reference TRBV2 and TRBJ1-6, reads EPEVTQTPSHQVTQMGQEVILRCVPISNHLYFYWYRQILGQKVEFLVSFYNNEISEKSEIFDDQFSVERPDGSNFTLKIRSTKLEDSAMYFCASTEGQGSSSPLHFGNGTRLTVT.

This clone occurred a few times. The chain couples TRBV30 to TRBJ2-5, with 9 bases aligning to TRBD2. With V trimmed by 4 bases and J by 7 bases, 10 bases remained unmatched. CDR3 length: 14 amino acids. Germline CDR1 and CDR2: GTSNPN and SVGIG (reference sequence). The CDR3 here is CAWTRLAALGTQYF. The CDR3 nucleotides are TGTGCCTGGACCAGACTAGCGGCCTTGGGGACCCAGTACTTC.

This clone was counted a few times. Distinct nucleotide sequences in the sample also encode this CDR3. The DNA of the CDR3 is TGCAGCGTTGGTCAGGGATTGTACGAGCAGTACTTC. This translates into CSVGQGLYEQYF. J is TRBJ2-7 and V is TRBV29-1; D may be TRBD1 (5 bases). Germline V gene data show CDR1 as SQVTM and CDR2 as ANQGSEA. Trimming removed 4 bases at V and 4 bases at J, with 11 bases between. This CDR3 contains 12 residues.

This sequence joins TRBV11-2 and TRBJ1-1; D possibly corresponds to TRBD1 (5 bases). The CDR3 has 14 residues. Germline V gives CDR1 SGHAT, CDR2 FQNNGV. V was trimmed by 7 bases and J by 6 bases, leaving 18 bases between them. DNA of the CDR3: TGTGCCAGCAACAGAGGGGCTTTCGAAGCTGAAGCTTTCTTT. Protein: CASNRGAFEAEAFF. The complete variable domain, with remaining parts taken from reference TRBV11-2 and TRBJ1-1, reads EAGVAQSPRYKIIEKRQSVAFWCNPISGHATLYWYQQILGQGPKLLIQFQNNGVVDDSQLPKDRFSAERLKGVDSTLKIQPAKLEDSAVYLCASNRGAFEAEAFFGQGTRLTVV.

This clone was observed a handful of times. The V call is TRBV25-1, the J call TRBJ2-2, with 8 nucleotides matching TRBD1. V gave up 3 bases and J gave up 7 bases; unmatched junction bases: 10. In germline, CDR1 is MGHDK, CDR2 SYGVNS. CDR3 length: 16 amino acids. The CDR3 region has the DNA TGTGCCAGCAGTGACCCTCGGACAGGGAGCAGCGGGGAGCTGTTTTTT. This sequence encodes CASSDPRTGSSGELFF.

This clone was seen a few times. The chain recombines TRBV6-5 with TRBJ1-2, with no clear D. This CDR3 comprises 12 residues. V was trimmed by 2 bases and J by 6 bases, leaving 7 bases between them. Germline V gene lookup returns CDR1 MNHEY and CDR2 SVGAGI. CDR3 coding DNA: TGTGCCAGCAGTTACAACCTTAATGGCTACACCTTC. Its protein product is CASSYNLNGYTF.

The rearrangement joins TRBV28 to TRBJ2-7; D might be TRBD1 (6 bases). The CDR3 is 13 residues long. Between the trimmed V and J ends, which lost 4 bases and 3 bases, there was a span of 10 bases. CDR1 is MDHEN, CDR2 SYDVKM, per germline. CDR3 nucleotides: TGTGCCAGCAGTTCTACAGGGATCTACGAGCAGTACTTC. Translated: CASSSTGIYEQYF.

V is TRBV21-1 and J is TRBJ2-5; the table calls TRBD2, which could not be checked here. TRBV21-1 is given as a pseudogene. The length of the CDR3 is 15 residues. CDR3 sequence: CASSARERGQETQYF. The CDR3 nucleotides read TGTGCCAGCAGTGCTCGGGAGCGGGGTCAAGAGACCCAGTACTTC.

This clone has only a few counts. The chain uses TRBV4-1 and TRBJ2-5, with 8 positions matching TRBD1. Germline-derived CDR1 and CDR2 are MGHRA and YSYEKL. J lost 3 bases, V lost 1 base, and 4 bases had no gene match. The CDR3 runs 15 residues. The DNA of the CDR3 is TGCGCCAGCAGCCAAGTACCACAGGGGGAAGAGACCCAGTACTTC. Translated, it gives CASSQVPQGEETQYF.

This clone was counted between two and nine times. This CDR3 is CASSPRWDMQETQYF. CDR3 DNA sequence: TGTGCCAGCAGCCCCCGTTGGGACATGCAAGAGACCCAGTACTTC. This chain links TRBV7-2 with TRBJ2-5; D possibly corresponds to TRBD1 (6 bases). In germline, CDR1 is SGHTA, CDR2 FQGNSA. There are 15 residues in the CDR3. The germline V and J ends were trimmed by 5 bases and 2 bases, with 15 bases remaining between them.

This clone was seen more than once but under ten times. Other DNA sequences within the sample encode an identical CDR3. The chain has TRBV7-9 and TRBJ2-7; tentatively, D is TRBD2 (6 bases). The CDR3 runs 15 residues. Trimming shortened V by 5 bases and J by 3 bases, and 17 bases separated the two germline ends. Per the germline V gene, CDR1 is SEHNR and CDR2 is FQNEAQ (reference sequence). The CDR3 loop reads CASSPLGTGVYEQYF. In DNA, the CDR3 is TGTGCCAGCAGCCCTCTCGGGACGGGAGTCTACGAGCAGTACTTC.

This clone showed up just a few times. The rearrangement uses TRBV5-1 and TRBJ2-1; D gene uncertain. The germline V gene encodes CDR1 SGHRS and CDR2 YFSETQ. The V end was cut by 5 bases, the J end by 4 bases, with 13 bases between. The CDR3 has 14 residues. CDR3 loop: CASRKQVGYNEQFF. DNA of the CDR3: TGCGCCAGCAGGAAGCAAGTCGGGTACAATGAGCAGTTCTTC. Using reference TRBV5-1 and TRBJ2-1 for the parts outside the CDR3, the full variable domain is KAGVTQTPRYLIKTRGQQVTLSCSPISGHRSVSWYQQTPGQGLQFLFEYFSETQRNKGNFPGRFSGRQFSNSRSEMNVSTLELGDSALYLCASRKQVGYNEQFFGPGTRLTVL.

This sequence joins TRBV4-1 and TRBJ2-1; no firm D call. Trimming pared 4 bases from V and 6 bases from J, leaving 19 bases between. CDR3 length: 16 residues. Germline CDR1 reads MGHRA; CDR2 reads YSYEKL. The CDR3 DNA reads as TGCGCCAGCAGCCCCGACCGGACGGGTCGGGTCAATGAGCAGTTCTTC. Its translation is CASSPDRTGRVNEQFF.

This clone was picked up a small number of times. The V and J genes are TRBV29-1 and TRBJ2-4; 10 bases align to TRBD1. In germline, CDR1 is SQVTM, CDR2 ANQGSEA. V shed 6 bases, J shed 1 base, and the junction held 12 bases outside the gene matches. CDR3 length: 17 amino acids. The CDR3 region has the DNA TGCAGCGTGGACCCGGGACAGGGGAGGAAGGCCAAAAACATTCAGTACTTC. Residues: CSVDPGQGRKAKNIQYF.

A few counts support this clone. The chain links TRBV13 to TRBJ1-3; no firm D call. There are 14 residues in the CDR3. Germline CDR1 and CDR2: PRHDT and FYEKMQ (reference sequence). The ends were cut back, 4 bases at V and 1 base at J, with 8 bases in the middle. The CDR3 is CASSSRYSGNTIYF. For the CDR3, the DNA is TGTGCCAGCAGCTCTCGATATTCTGGAAACACCATATATTTT.

The CDR3 protein is CASTVYAEETQYF. CDR3 bases: TGTGCCAGCACTGTTTATGCGGAAGAGACCCAGTACTTC. This chain joins TRBV2 and TRBJ2-5; D gene ambiguous. Trimming cost V 7 bases and J 3 bases, with 12 bases left between them. Per the germline V gene, CDR1 is SNHLY and CDR2 is FYNNEI. This CDR3 has 13 residues. Supplemented by reference TRBV2 and TRBJ2-5, the full variable domain reads EPEVTQTPSHQVTQMGQEVILRCVPISNHLYFYWYRQILGQKVEFLVSFYNNEISEKSEIFDDQFSVERPDGSNFTLKIRSTKLEDSAMYFCASTVYAEETQYFGPGTRLLVL.

This clone was counted between two and nine times. This chain connects TRBV6-5 to TRBJ2-1; TRBD2 matches at 14 bases. CDR3 length: 15 residues. After removal of 5 bases from V and 4 bases from J, the junction contained 1 base not matched to a gene. The V gene's germline CDR1 is MNHEY and CDR2 SVGAGI. CDR3 region: CASSGLAGGYNEQFF. In DNA, the CDR3 is TGTGCCAGCAGTGGACTAGCGGGAGGATACAATGAGCAGTTCTTC.

This clone was found a few times. The chain combines TRBV7-6 with TRBJ2-3; no reliable D call. With 4 bases removed from V and 6 bases from J, the gap between germline ends came to 14 bases. The CDR3 totals 14 residues. Germline V lookup: CDR1 SGHVS, CDR2 FNYEAQ. This CDR3 is CASSSRPGGDTQYF. CDR3 sequence (DNA): TGTGCCAGCAGCTCGCGGCCCGGTGGGGATACGCAGTATTTT.

V usage is TRBV5-1 and J usage is TRBJ2-1; D remains unclear. The V end was cut by 0 bases, the J end by 5 bases, with 9 bases between. From germline, CDR1 is SGHRS and CDR2 YFSETQ. This CDR3 has 14 amino acids. CDR3 sequence reads: CASSLGGMDNEQFF. The CDR3, as DNA: TGCGCCAGCAGCTTGGGAGGCATGGACAATGAGCAGTTCTTC. Full variable domain (rest looked up from reference TRBV5-1 and TRBJ2-1): KAGVTQTPRYLIKTRGQQVTLSCSPISGHRSVSWYQQTPGQGLQFLFEYFSETQRNKGNFPGRFSGRQFSNSRSEMNVSTLELGDSALYLCASSLGGMDNEQFFGPGTRLTVL.

The chain recombines TRBV11-2 with TRBJ2-1; TRBD2 aligns across 15 bases. Trimming removed 3 bases from V and 15 bases from J; junction bases left unmatched: 9. The CDR3 is 15 amino acids. Germline loops: CDR1 SGHAT, CDR2 FQNNGV. CDR3 residues: CASSFGLAGGPGPFF. CDR3 nucleotides: TGTGCCAGCAGCTTCGGACTAGCGGGAGGGCCTGGTCCGTTCTTC.

The chain is built from TRBV4-1 and TRBJ2-3; D is undetermined. The germline V gene has CDR1 MGHRA and CDR2 YSYEKL. Trimming removed 0 bases at V and 6 bases at J, with 13 bases between. The CDR3 contains 15 residues. In DNA, the CDR3 is TGCGCCAGCAGCCAAGATCCCCGTGCTCGTGATACGCAGTATTTT. It yields the protein CASSQDPRARDTQYF.

In DNA, the CDR3 is TGTGCCAGCAGCTTTGGTTACAATGAGCAGTTCTTC. Amino acid sequence: CASSFGYNEQFF. V is TRBV11-2 and J is TRBJ2-1; no clear D gene. CDR3 size: 12 residues. Trimming shortened V by 3 bases and J by 4 bases, and 4 bases separated the two germline ends. Germline V gene data show CDR1 as SGHAT and CDR2 as FQNNGV.

A remark on this clone: The junction differs from germline at one of its ends, possibly a read error. V usage is TRBV19 and J usage is TRBJ2-1; weak D call: TRBD1 (6 bases). The V gene's germline CDR1 is LNHDA and CDR2 SQIVND (reference sequence). The length of the CDR3 is 12 residues. As DNA, the CDR3 is TGTGCCAGTAGTCTCCGAGGGGGTGGGAAGGTCTTC. This codes for CASSLRGGGKVF.

The chain has TRBV5-1 and TRBJ1-1; 7 bases are a match to TRBD1. V trimming: 3 bases; J trimming: 6 bases; junction bases outside the gene matches: 11. Per the germline V gene, CDR1 is SGHRS and CDR2 is YFSETQ. CDR3 length: 15 residues. CDR3 sequence (DNA): TGCGCCAGCAGCTCGTCGAGGAGGACAGGACCTGAAGCTTTCTTT. Translation: CASSSSRRTGPEAFF.

The chain recombines TRBV7-8 with TRBJ1-5; 8 nucleotides align to TRBD1. There are 14 residues in the CDR3. Per the germline V gene, CDR1 is SGHVS and CDR2 is FQNEAQ. V lost 1 base, J lost 7 bases, and 3 bases stayed unmatched. CDR3 protein: CASSLGTGIQPQHF. Here the CDR3 DNA reads TGTGCCAGCAGCTTAGGGACAGGGATCCAGCCCCAGCATTTT.

This rearrangement joins TRBV6-4 to TRBJ2-3, with D unresolved. CDR1 MRHNA and CDR2 SNTAGT come from the germline V gene. The CDR3 is 12 residues long. V was clipped by 6 bases and J by 3 bases, with 7 bases between them. In nucleotides, the CDR3 is TGTGCCAGCAGCCTATGGACAGATACGCAGTATTTT. Protein product: CASSLWTDTQYF.